This T cell receptor (beta chain) was identified in a study of T cells in localized non-small cell lung cancer. General study results and limits: Density of T cells in blood, when higher, went with longer overall survival. Sequence data derive from only one tumor region, so heterogeneity remains possible.

Points on this clone: Its target is unknown.

Generated by immunoSEQ multiplex PCR, the TCRdb table keeps only in-frame clones and is missing some. Of 53,000 or so clones in the sample, 65% to 85% were seen once. Trimming left V 1 base short and J 10 bases short, with 8 bases between. Germline lookup yields CDR1 SGHVS and CDR2 FQNEAQ. There are 12 residues in the CDR3. V gene TRBV7-8 combines with J gene TRBJ2-1; no clear D gene. The receptor was derived from a man aged 40 to 70 with stage III lung adenocarcinoma. This material consisted of peripheral blood mononuclear cells, taken before any cancer treatment. CDR3 region: CASSLGVDEQFF. The CDR3 DNA is TGTGCCAGCAGCTTAGGTGTCGACGAGCAGTTCTTC.